This T cell receptor beta chain appears in the sequencing data of a study of blood T cell repertoires in COVID-19. Study-level background: Acute and convalescent COVID-19 specimens originated in the United States, Italy and Spain. Sources were T cells, B-cell-depleted T cells, or PBMCs; the material itself was cDNA or gDNA.

In the original workflow: Estimated nucleated cell counts came from reference gene primer amplification. Clones were sequenced by immunoSEQ multiplex PCR, and TCRdb holds only the in-frame ones, with some missing. That table is the source of V, J and clone size, and D and trimming were worked out from the DNA. Found here are over 75,000 clones, about four fifths of them singletons; the top ten hold roughly 15%. This CDR3 has 16 amino acids. The germline V gene has CDR1 SGDLS and CDR2 YYNGEE. The V and J ends lost 0 bases and 5 bases respectively, with 14 bases between them. The specimen sequenced was peripheral blood. The sequence was obtained from a human donor in a cohort sampled during active COVID-19. The V gene is TRBV9, the J gene TRBJ2-2; possible D gene TRBD2, 6 bases. For the CDR3, the DNA is TGTGCCAGCAGCGTAGAGGGGCGGGGAAGGACCGGGGAGCTGTTTTTT. It is translated as CASSVEGRGRTGELFF.